This TCR beta chain appears in the sequencing data of a study of cytomegalovirus exposure and HLA in healthy donors. Findings and caveats of the study: As immune exposure information, only CMV serostatus was available. Cytomegalovirus status was reportedly diagnosed by the classifier with high sensitivity and specificity. Overall, roughly 150 TCR beta chains were annotated as cytomegalovirus-associated. Later on, a genetic analysis was performed. It linked a missense variant in DCLRE1C with V- and J-gene trimming of TCR beta.

In the PCR, 60 Vbeta and 13 Jbeta primers were used. Clones were sequenced by immunoSEQ multiplex PCR, and TCRdb holds only the in-frame ones, with some missing. The sample consists of about 100,000 clones, about 75% of them appearing once. V trimming: 6 bases; J trimming: 5 bases; junction bases outside the gene matches: 11. The CDR3 is 16 amino acids. Germline-derived CDR1 and CDR2 are SGHTA and FQGNSA. A few counts support this clone. The antigen is unknown. This receptor was taken from a man in his forties in good health and CMV-seropositive. Material: PBMCs. V and J are TRBV7-2 and TRBJ2-1; 9 nucleotides agree with TRBD2. The DNA for the CDR3 is TGTGCCAGCAGGGAAGCGGGGGGCGTTGTGAACAATGAGCAGTTCTTC. This encodes CASREAGGVVNNEQFF.